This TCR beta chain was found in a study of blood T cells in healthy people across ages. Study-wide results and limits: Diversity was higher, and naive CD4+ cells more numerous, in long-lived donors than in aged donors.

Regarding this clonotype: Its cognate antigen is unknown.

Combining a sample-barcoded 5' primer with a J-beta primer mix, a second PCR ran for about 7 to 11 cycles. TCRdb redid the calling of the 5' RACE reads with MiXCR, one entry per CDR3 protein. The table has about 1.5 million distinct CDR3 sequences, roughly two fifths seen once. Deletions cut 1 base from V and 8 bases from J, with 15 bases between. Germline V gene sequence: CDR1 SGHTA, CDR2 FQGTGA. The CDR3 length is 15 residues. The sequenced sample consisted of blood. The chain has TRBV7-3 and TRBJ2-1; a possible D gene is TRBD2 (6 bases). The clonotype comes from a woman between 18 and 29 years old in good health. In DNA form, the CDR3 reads TGTGCCAGCAGCTTAATAGGGCAGGGCGGGGATGAGCAGTTCTTC. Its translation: CASSLIGQGGDEQFF.